This TCR beta chain came from a study of blood T cell repertoires in COVID-19. The wider study: From the United States, Italy and Spain came samples of acute and convalescent COVID-19.

Profiled with immunoSEQ multiplex PCR; TCRdb holds only in-frame clones, not every one. The table includes 200,000 to 300,000 clones, 88% detected once. The cohort comprised adults aged roughly 18 to 95 years residing in approximately 25 US areas. Clinical history reported by participants formed the basis on which cohorts were assigned. The sequenced sample was PBMCs or T cells enriched from blood (not recorded which). This sequence originates from a woman aged 40-49 years with acute COVID-19.

CDR3 DNA: TGTGCCAGCAGTCCTAACTCTGGAAACACCATATATTTT. Amino acid sequence: CASSPNSGNTIYF. The chain links TRBV2 to TRBJ1-3; D uncertain. This CDR3 is 13 amino acids long. V was cut by 5 bases and J by 0 bases, with 5 bases left in between. Germline V gene data show CDR1 as SNHLY and CDR2 as FYNNEI.